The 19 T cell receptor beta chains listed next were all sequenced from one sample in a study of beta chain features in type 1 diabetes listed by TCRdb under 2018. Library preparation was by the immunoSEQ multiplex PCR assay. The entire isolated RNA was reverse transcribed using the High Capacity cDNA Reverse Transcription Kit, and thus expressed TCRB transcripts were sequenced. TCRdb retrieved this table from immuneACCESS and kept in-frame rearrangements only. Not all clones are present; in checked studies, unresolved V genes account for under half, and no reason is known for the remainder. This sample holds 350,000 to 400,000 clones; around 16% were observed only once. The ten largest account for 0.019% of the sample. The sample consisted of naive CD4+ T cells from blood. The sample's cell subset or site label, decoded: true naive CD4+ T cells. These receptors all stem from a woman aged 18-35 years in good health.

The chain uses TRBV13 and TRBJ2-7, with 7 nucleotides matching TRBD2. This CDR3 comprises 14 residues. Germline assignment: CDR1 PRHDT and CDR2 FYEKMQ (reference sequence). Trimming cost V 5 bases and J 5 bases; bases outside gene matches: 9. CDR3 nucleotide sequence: TGTGCCAGCAGCCCGCGGGAGAGTGGCGACGAGCAGTACTTC. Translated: CASSPRESGDEQYF.

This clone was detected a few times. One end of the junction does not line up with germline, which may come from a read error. The CDR3 spells CASSLWDNRYGYTF. CDR3 DNA sequence: TGTGCCAGCAGTCTATGGGACAACCGCTATGGCTACACCTTC. This chain uses TRBV28 with TRBJ1-2; tentatively, D is TRBD1 (6 bases). The CDR3 loop spans 14 amino acids. Germline V gene sequence: CDR1 MDHEN, CDR2 SYDVKM.

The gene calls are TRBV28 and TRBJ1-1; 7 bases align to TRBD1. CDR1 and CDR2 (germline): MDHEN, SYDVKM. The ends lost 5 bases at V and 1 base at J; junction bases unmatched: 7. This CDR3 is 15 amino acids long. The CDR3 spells CASSVGTVQNTEAFF. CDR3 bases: TGTGCCAGCAGTGTAGGGACAGTACAGAACACTGAAGCTTTCTTT.

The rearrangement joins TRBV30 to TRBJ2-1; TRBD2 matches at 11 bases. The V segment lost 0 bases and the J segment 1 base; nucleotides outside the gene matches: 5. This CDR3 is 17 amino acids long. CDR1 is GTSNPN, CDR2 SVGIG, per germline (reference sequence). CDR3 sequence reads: CAWSVQGTSGSYNEQFF. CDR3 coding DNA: TGTGCCTGGAGTGTACAGGGGACTAGCGGTTCCTACAATGAGCAGTTCTTC.

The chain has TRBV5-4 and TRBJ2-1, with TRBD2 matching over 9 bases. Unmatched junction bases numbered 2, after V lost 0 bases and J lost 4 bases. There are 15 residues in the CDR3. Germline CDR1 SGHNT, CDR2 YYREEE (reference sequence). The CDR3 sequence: CASSLAAGGYNEQFF. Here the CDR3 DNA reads TGTGCCAGCAGCTTGGCTGCGGGAGGGTACAATGAGCAGTTCTTC. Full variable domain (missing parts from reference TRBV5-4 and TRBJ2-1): ETGVTQSPTHLIKTRGQQVTLRCSSQSGHNTVSWYQQALGQGPQFIFQYYREEENGRGNFPPRFSGLQFPNYSSELNVNALELDDSALYLCASSLAAGGYNEQFFGPGTRLTVL.

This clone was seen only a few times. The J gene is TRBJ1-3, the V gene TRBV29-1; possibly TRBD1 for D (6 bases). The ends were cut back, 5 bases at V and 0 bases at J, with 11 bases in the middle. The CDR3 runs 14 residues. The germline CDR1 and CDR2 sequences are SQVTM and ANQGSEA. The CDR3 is CSVKGHRSGNTIYF. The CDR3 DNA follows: TGCAGCGTTAAGGGACACCGCTCTGGAAACACCATATATTTT.

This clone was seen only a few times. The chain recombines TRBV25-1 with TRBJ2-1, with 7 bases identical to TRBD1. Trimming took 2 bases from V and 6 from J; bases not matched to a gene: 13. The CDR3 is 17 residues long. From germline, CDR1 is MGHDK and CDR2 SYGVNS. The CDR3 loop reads CASSEGRGLAMANEQFF. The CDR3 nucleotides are TGTGCCAGCAGTGAAGGTAGGGGGCTAGCCATGGCCAATGAGCAGTTCTTC.

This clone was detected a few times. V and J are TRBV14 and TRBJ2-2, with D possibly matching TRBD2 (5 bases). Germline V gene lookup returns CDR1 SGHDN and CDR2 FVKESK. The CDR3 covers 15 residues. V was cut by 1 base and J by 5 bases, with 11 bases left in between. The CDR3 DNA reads TGTGCCAGCAGCCAAGTAGGAGGCGTGACCGGGGAGCTGTTTTTT. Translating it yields CASSQVGGVTGELFF.

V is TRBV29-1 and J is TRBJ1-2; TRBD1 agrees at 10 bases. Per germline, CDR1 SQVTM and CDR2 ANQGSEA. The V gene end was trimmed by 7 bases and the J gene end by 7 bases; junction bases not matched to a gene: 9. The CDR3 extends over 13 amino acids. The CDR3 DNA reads TGCAGCGCCTCCGGGACAGGGGCAGTTGGCTACACCTTC. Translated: CSASGTGAVGYTF.

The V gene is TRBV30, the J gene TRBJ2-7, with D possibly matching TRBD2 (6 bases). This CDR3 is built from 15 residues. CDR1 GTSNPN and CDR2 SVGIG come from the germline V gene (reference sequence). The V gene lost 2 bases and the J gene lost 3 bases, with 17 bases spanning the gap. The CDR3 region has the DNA TGTGCCTGGAGTTCTGAAGGGGACTCACACTACGAGCAGTACTTC. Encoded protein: CAWSSEGDSHYEQYF.

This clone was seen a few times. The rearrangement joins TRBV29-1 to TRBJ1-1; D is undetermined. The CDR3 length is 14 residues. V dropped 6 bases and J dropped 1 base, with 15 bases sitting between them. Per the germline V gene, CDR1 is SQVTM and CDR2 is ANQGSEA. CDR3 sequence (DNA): TGCAGCGTCGCATACACCCTTTCGAACACTGAAGCTTTCTTT. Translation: CSVAYTLSNTEAFF.

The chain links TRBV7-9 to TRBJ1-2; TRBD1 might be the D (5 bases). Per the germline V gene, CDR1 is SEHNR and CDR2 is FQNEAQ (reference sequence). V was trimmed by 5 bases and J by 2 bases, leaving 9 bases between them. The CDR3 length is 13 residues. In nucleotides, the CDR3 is TGTGCCAGCAGCCTGGACACGAACTATGGCTACACCTTC. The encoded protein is CASSLDTNYGYTF.

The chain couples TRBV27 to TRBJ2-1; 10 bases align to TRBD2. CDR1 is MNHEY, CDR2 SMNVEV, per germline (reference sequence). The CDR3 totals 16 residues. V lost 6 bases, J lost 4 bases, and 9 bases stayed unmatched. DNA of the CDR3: TGTGCCAGCAGACAGATCGGGACTAGCGCTTACAATGAGCAGTTCTTC. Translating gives CASRQIGTSAYNEQFF.

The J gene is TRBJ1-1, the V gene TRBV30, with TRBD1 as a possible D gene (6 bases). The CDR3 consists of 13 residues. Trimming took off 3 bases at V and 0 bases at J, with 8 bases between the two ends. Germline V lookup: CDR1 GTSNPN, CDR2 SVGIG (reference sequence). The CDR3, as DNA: TGTGCCTGGAGGGGACAAATGAACACTGAAGCTTTCTTT. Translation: CAWRGQMNTEAFF. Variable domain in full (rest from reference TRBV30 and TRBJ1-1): SQTIHQWPATLVQPVGSPLSLECTVEGTSNPNLYWYRQAAGRGLQLLFYSVGIGQISSEVPQNLSASRPQDRQFILSSKKLLLSDSGFYLCAWRGQMNTEAFFGQGTRLTVV.

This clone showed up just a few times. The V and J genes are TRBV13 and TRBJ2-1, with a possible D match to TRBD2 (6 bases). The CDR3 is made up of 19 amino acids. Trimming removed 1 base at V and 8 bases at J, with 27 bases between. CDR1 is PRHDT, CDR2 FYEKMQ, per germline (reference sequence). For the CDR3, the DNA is TGTGCCAGCAGCTTAGAGCACCGAGGGCTGCGGGACGAGCCCGATGAGCAGTTCTTC. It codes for CASSLEHRGLRDEPDEQFF.

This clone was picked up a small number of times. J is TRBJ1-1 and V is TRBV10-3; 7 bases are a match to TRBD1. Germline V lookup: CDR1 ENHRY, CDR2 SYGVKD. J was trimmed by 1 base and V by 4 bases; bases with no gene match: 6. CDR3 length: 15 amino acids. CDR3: CAISGFGTENTEAFF. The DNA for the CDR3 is TGTGCCATCAGTGGATTTGGGACAGAGAACACTGAAGCTTTCTTT.

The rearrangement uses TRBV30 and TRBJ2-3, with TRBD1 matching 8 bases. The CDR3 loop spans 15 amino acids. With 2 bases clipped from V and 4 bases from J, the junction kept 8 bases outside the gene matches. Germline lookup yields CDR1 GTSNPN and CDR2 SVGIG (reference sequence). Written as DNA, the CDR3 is TGTGCCTGGAGTCGCGGACAGGGCGGCGCAGATACGCAGTATTTT. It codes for CAWSRGQGGADTQYF. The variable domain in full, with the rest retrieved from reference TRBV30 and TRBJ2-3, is SQTIHQWPATLVQPVGSPLSLECTVEGTSNPNLYWYRQAAGRGLQLLFYSVGIGQISSEVPQNLSASRPQDRQFILSSKKLLLSDSGFYLCAWSRGQGGADTQYFGPGTRLTVL.

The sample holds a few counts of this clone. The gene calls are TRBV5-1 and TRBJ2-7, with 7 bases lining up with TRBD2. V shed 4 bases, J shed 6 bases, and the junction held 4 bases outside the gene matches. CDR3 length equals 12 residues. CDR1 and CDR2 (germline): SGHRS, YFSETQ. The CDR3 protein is CASSSREGEQYF. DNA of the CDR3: TGCGCCAGCAGCAGTAGGGAGGGCGAGCAGTACTTC.

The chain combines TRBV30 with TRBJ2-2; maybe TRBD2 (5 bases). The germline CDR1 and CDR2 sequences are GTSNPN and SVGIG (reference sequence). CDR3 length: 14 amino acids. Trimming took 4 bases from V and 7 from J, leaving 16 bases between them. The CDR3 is CAWTRYGNSGELFF. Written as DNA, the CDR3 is TGTGCCTGGACCAGATACGGGAATAGCGGGGAGCTGTTTTTT. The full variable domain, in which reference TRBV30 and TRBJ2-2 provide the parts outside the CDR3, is SQTIHQWPATLVQPVGSPLSLECTVEGTSNPNLYWYRQAAGRGLQLLFYSVGIGQISSEVPQNLSASRPQDRQFILSSKKLLLSDSGFYLCAWTRYGNSGELFFGEGSRLTVL.